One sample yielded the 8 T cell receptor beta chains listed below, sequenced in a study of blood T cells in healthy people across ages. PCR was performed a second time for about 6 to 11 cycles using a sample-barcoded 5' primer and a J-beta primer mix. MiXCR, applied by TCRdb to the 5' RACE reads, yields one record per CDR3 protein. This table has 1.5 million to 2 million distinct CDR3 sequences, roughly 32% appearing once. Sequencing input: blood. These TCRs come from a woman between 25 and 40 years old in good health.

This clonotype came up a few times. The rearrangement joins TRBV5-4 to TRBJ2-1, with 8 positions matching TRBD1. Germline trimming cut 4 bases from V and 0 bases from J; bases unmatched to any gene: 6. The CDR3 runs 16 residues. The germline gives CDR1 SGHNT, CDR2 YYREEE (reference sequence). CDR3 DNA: TGTGCCAGCAGCGAGCGGACAGGGCCCTCCTACAATGAGCAGTTCTTC. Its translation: CASSERTGPSYNEQFF. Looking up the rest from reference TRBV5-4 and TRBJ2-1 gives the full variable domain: ETGVTQSPTHLIKTRGQQVTLRCSSQSGHNTVSWYQQALGQGPQFIFQYYREEENGRGNFPPRFSGLQFPNYSSELNVNALELDDSALYLCASSERTGPSYNEQFFGPGTRLTVL.

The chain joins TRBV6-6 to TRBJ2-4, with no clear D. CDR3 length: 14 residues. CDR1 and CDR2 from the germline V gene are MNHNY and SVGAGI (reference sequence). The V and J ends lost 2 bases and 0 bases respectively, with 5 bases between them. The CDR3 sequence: CASSYEIAKNIQYF. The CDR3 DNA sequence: TGTGCCAGCAGTTACGAGATAGCCAAAAACATTCAGTACTTC.

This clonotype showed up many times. As DNA, the CDR3 is TGCGCCAGCAGCCACCTAGCGGGAGGGCATACCGAGCAGTACTTC. Residues: CASSHLAGGHTEQYF. The chain combines TRBV4-1 with TRBJ2-7; 12 positions match TRBD2. This CDR3 has 15 amino acids. Germline trimming cut 3 bases from V and 6 bases from J; bases unmatched to any gene: 6. CDR1 and CDR2 from the germline V gene are MGHRA and YSYEKL.

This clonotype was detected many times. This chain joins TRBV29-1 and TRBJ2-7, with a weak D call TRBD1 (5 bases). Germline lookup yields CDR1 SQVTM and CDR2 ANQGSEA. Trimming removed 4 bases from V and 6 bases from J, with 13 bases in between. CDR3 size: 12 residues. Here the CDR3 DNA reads TGCAGCGTTGGGACCCCAGGGTCCGAGCAGTACTTC. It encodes CSVGTPGSEQYF.

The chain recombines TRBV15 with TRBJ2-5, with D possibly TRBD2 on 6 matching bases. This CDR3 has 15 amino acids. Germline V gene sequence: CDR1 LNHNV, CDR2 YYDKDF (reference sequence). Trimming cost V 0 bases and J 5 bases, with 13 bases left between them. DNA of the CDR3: TGTGCCACCAGCAGAGAGGGCGGGACCGGCGAGACCCAGTACTTC. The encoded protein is CATSREGGTGETQYF.

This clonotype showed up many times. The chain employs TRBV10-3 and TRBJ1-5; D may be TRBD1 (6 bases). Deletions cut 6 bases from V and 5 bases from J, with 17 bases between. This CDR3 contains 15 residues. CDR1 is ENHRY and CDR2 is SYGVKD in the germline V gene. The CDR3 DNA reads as TGTGCCATCAGAGGACAGCCCGGGCGGGATCAGCCCCAGCATTTT. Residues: CAIRGQPGRDQPQHF.

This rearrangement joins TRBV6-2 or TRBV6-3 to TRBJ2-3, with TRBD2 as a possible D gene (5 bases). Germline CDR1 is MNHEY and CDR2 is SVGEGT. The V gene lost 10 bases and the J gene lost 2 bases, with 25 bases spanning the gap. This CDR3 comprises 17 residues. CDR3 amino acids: CANSPRGIATPTDTQYF. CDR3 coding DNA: TGTGCCAACAGCCCACGGGGAATAGCGACCCCCACAGATACGCAGTATTTT.

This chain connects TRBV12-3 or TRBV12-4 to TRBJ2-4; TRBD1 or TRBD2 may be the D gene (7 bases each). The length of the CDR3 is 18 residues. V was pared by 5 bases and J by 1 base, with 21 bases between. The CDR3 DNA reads TGTGCCAGCAGTCCGAAGACAGGGAGGGATGTTGCCAAAAACATTCAGTACTTC. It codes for CASSPKTGRDVAKNIQYF.